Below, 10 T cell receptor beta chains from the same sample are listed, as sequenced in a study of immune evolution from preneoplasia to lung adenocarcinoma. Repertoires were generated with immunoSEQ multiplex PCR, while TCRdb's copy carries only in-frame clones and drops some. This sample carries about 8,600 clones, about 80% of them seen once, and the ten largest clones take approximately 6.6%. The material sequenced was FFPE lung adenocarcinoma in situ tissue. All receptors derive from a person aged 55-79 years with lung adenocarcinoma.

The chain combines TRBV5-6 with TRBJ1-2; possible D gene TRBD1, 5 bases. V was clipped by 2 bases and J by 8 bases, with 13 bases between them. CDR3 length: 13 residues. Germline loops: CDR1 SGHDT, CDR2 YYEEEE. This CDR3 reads CASSLSGLGGYTF. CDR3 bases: TGTGCCAGCAGCTTATCGGGGCTGGGAGGCTACACCTTC.

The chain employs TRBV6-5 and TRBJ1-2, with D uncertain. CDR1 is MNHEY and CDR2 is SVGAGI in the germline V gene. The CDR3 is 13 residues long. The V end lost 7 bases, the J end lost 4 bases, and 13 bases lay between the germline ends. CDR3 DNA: TGTGCCAGCACCCAGGCAGCCTTCTATGGCTACACCTTC. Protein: CASTQAAFYGYTF.

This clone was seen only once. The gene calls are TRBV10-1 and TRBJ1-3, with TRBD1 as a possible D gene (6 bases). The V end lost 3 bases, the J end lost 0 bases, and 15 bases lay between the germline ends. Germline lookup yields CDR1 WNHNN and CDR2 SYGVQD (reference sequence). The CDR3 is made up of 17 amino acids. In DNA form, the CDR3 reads TGCGCCAGCAGTGACACCCGGGACACGAGCTCTGGAAACACCATATATTTT. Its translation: CASSDTRDTSSGNTIYF.

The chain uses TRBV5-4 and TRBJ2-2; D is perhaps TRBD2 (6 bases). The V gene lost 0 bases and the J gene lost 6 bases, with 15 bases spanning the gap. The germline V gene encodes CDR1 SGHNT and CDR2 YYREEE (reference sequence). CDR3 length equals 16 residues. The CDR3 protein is CASSLVGGTGAGELFF. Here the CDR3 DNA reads TGTGCCAGCAGCTTGGTCGGGGGAACCGGGGCCGGGGAGCTGTTTTTT.

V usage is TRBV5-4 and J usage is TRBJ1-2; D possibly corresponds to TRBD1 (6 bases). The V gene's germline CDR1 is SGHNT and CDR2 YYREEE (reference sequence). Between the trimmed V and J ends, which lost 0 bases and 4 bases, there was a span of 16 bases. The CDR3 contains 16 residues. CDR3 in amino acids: CASSLDRARGFYGYTF. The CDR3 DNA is TGTGCCAGCAGCTTGGACAGGGCTAGGGGTTTCTATGGCTACACCTTC.

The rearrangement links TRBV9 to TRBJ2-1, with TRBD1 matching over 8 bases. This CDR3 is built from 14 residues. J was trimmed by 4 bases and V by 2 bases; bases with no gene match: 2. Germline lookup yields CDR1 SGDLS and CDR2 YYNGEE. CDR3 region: CASSVRDRYNEQFF. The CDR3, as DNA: TGTGCCAGCAGCGTCCGGGACAGGTACAATGAGCAGTTCTTC.

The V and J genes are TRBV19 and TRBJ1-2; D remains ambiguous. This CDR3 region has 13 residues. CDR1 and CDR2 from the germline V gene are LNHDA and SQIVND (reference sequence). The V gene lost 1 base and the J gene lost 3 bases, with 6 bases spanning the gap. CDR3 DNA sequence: TGTGCCAGTAGTATAGTGGGTGACTATGGCTACACCTTC. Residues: CASSIVGDYGYTF. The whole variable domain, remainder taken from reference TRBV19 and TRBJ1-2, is DGGITQSPKYLFRKEGQNVTLSCEQNLNHDAMYWYRQDPGQGLRLIYYSQIVNDFQKGDIAEGYSVSREKKESFPLTVTSAQKNPTAFYLCASSIVGDYGYTFGSGTRLTVV.

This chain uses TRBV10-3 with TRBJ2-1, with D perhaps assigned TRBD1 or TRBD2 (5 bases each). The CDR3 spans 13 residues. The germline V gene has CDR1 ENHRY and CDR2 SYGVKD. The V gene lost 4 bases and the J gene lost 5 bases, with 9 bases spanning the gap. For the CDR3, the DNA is TGTGCCATCAGTGGTGGGACCAACAATGAGCAGTTCTTC. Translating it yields CAISGGTNNEQFF.

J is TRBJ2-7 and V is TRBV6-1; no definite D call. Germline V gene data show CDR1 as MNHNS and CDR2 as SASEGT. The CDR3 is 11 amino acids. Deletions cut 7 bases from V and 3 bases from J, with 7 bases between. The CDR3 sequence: CASITVYEQYF. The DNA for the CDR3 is TGTGCCAGCATCACAGTCTACGAGCAGTACTTC.

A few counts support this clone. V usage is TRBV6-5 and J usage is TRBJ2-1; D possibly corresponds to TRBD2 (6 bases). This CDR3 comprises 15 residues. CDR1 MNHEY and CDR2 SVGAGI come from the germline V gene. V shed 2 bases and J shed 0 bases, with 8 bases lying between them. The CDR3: CASSYAGTSYNEQFF. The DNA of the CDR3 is TGTGCCAGCAGTTACGCGGGGACCTCCTACAATGAGCAGTTCTTC.